The rows below give T cell receptor beta chains drawn from one sample of a study of cytomegalovirus exposure and HLA in healthy donors. Produced via immunoSEQ multiplex PCR; TCRdb's table is partial and in-frame only. In the table there are around 55,000 clones, about nine tenths of which are singletons. Sequencing input: PBMCs. Every receptor here comes from a man aged 18 to 29 in good health and CMV-seronegative. Each CDR3 is given with its conserved first and last residue. A D gene is named only where the DNA matches it firmly. Not every row has a clone size; where given, it reads once, few, many or a size class.

size	V	D	J	CDR3	DNA
NA	TRBV19	NA	TRBJ2-7	CASSNLYEQYF	TGTGCCAGTAGTAACTTATACGAGCAGTACTTC
NA	TRBV19	TRBD1	TRBJ1-5	CASSFNRGNQPQHF	TGTGCCAGTAGTTTCAACAGGGGAAACCAGCCCCAGCATTTT
NA	TRBV18	NA	TRBJ1-2	CASSDGANYGYTF	TGTGCCAGCTCAGACGGGGCTAACTATGGCTACACCTTC
NA	TRBV28	NA	TRBJ1-2	CASSTPTGGYTF	TGTGCCAGCAGTACGCCTACGGGTGGCTACACCTTC
NA	TRBV28	NA	TRBJ2-7	CASRYRGTSLYEQYF	TGTGCCAGCAGGTATAGGGGGACAAGCCTCTACGAGCAGTACTTC
NA	TRBV6-5	NA	TRBJ2-3	CASRAGVYSTDTQYF	TGTGCCAGCAGGGCAGGGGTTTATAGCACAGATACGCAGTATTTT
NA	TRBV27	TRBD1	TRBJ1-4	CASSLTLRTGGEKLFF	TGTGCCAGCAGTTTAACCCTTCGGACAGGGGGTGAAAAACTGTTTTTT
NA	TRBV28	TRBD2	TRBJ2-2	CASNSDSGSVGELFF	TGTGCCAGCAACTCGGATAGCGGGAGCGTCGGGGAGCTGTTTTTT
NA	TRBV2	NA	TRBJ1-4	CASNEQGTNEKLFF	TGTGCCAGCAATGAACAGGGAACTAATGAAAAACTGTTTTTT
NA	TRBV5-1	NA	TRBJ2-5	CASSFDRQETQYF	TGCGCCAGCAGCTTTGACAGGCAAGAGACCCAGTACTTC
NA	TRBV27	NA	TRBJ2-3	CASSFGLAPDTQYF	TGTGCCAGCAGTTTCGGGCTAGCCCCAGATACGCAGTATTTT
NA	TRBV4-2	NA	TRBJ2-1	CASSQEVAEYNEQFF	TGTGCCAGCAGCCAAGAGGTAGCGGAGTACAATGAGCAGTTCTTC
NA	TRBV6-1	TRBD1	TRBJ2-7	CASRDRAVDEQYF	TGTGCCAGCAGGGACAGGGCTGTCGACGAGCAGTACTTC
NA	TRBV4-2	TRBD2	TRBJ2-3	CASSPGGLARTGDTQYF	TGTGCCAGCAGCCCCGGGGGACTAGCCAGGACGGGAGATACGCAGTATTTT
few	TRBV5-4	TRBD2	TRBJ2-2	CASSLQSGRTGELFF	TGTGCCAGCAGCTTGCAAAGCGGGAGGACCGGGGAGCTGTTTTTT
once	TRBV12-5	TRBD1	TRBJ1-3	CASGLATGGENTIYF	TGTGCTAGTGGTTTGGCGACAGGGGGCGAAAACACCATATATTTT
NA	TRBV5-1	NA	TRBJ2-5	CASSSILGFGTDQETQYF	TGCGCCAGCAGCTCCATTTTGGGTTTCGGGACTGATCAAGAGACCCAGTACTTC
NA	TRBV5-1	NA	TRBJ1-4	CASSRNDREKLFF	TGCGCCAGCAGCCGGAACGACAGAGAAAAACTGTTTTTT
NA	TRBV29-1	TRBD2	TRBJ2-1	CSVEGSGIAGGTYNEQFF	TGCAGCGTTGAAGGCTCCGGCATAGCGGGGGGTACCTACAATGAGCAGTTCTTC
NA	TRBV5-4	TRBD1	TRBJ2-7	CASSWWGTASSYEQYF	TGTGCCAGCAGCTGGTGGGGGACAGCCAGCTCCTACGAGCAGTACTTC
NA	TRBV25-1	NA	TRBJ1-2	CASSEGVNYGYTF	TGTGCCAGCAGTGAAGGAGTTAACTATGGCTACACCTTC
once	TRBV9	TRBD2	TRBJ2-1	CASSSTSGRAYNEQFF	TGTGCCAGCAGCTCCACTAGCGGGAGGGCCTACAATGAGCAGTTCTTC
NA	TRBV6-5	NA	TRBJ2-7	CASSYSTATSYEQYF	TGTGCCAGCAGTTACTCGACAGCTACCTCCTACGAGCAGTACTTC
NA	TRBV5-6	NA	TRBJ2-7	CASSFRSRTYEQYF	TGTGCCAGCAGCTTTCGTTCCAGAACCTACGAGCAGTACTTC
once	TRBV7-3	NA	TRBJ2-2	CASSLNPGTNTGELFF	TGTGCCAGCAGCTTAAATCCGGGAACGAACACCGGGGAGCTGTTTTTT
NA	TRBV5-5	TRBD1	TRBJ1-2	CASSWGDRDSLHF	TGTGCCAGCAGCTGGGGGGACAGGGACTCGCTCCACTTC
NA	TRBV4-1	TRBD2	TRBJ2-1	CASKGTSGRSEQFF	TGCGCCAGTAAGGGGACTAGCGGGAGAAGTGAGCAGTTCTTC
NA	TRBV5-1	NA	TRBJ1-2	CASSLDGYGYTF	TGCGCCAGCAGCTTGGACGGCTATGGCTACACCTTC
NA	TRBV11-1	TRBD2	TRBJ2-4	CASSLRSGSSKNIQYF	TGTGCCAGCAGCTTAAGGAGCGGGAGTTCCAAAAACATTCAGTACTTC
NA	TRBV19	TRBD1	TRBJ1-5	CASSFRTGGNQPQHF	TGTGCCAGTAGTTTTCGGACAGGGGGTAATCAGCCCCAGCATTTT
NA	TRBV7-9	NA	TRBJ2-7	CASSGGTSSSYEQYF	TGTGCCAGCAGCGGCGGGACTTCTAGCTCCTACGAGCAGTACTTC
NA	TRBV19	NA	TRBJ1-4	CASSIGGTINEKLFF	TGTGCCAGTAGTATCGGCGGGACCATAAATGAAAAACTGTTTTTT
NA	TRBV2	NA	TRBJ2-5	CASGTLGETQYF	TGTGCCAGTGGGACTCTGGGGGAGACCCAGTACTTC
NA	TRBV18	TRBD2	TRBJ2-1	CASSPLAGEQFF	TGTGCCAGCTCACCTCTAGCGGGAGAGCAGTTCTTC
NA	TRBV9	NA	TRBJ2-7	CASSSLNSYEQYF	TGTGCCAGCAGTAGTCTCAACTCCTACGAGCAGTACTTC
NA	TRBV11-2	NA	TRBJ2-1	CASTRGDSLNNEQFF	TGTGCCAGCACCAGGGGGGACTCGTTAAACAATGAGCAGTTCTTC
NA	TRBV5-1	NA	TRBJ2-6	CASSLGAGSSSGANVLTF	TGCGCCAGCAGCTTGGGGGCAGGGTCCAGCTCTGGGGCCAACGTCCTGACTTTC
once	TRBV29-1	NA	TRBJ2-7	CSAGGTYEQYF	TGCAGCGCCGGAGGGACCTACGAGCAGTACTTC
NA	TRBV25-1	TRBD1	TRBJ2-5	CASSHPTGTQETQYF	TGTGCCAGCAGCCACCCGACAGGGACGCAAGAGACCCAGTACTTC
NA	TRBV14	NA	TRBJ1-1	CASSQYINTEAFF	TGTGCCAGCAGCCAATATATAAACACTGAAGCTTTCTTT